This T cell receptor beta chain was identified in a study of T-cell reconstitution after alpha-beta-depleted transplantation in children. This clonotype has at least ten counts. As yet, its antigen is unknown. Study findings and constraints: At around two months after transplant, the alpha-beta T cells were reportedly derived from several hundred expanded clones that came from non-depleted graft cells. Surviving recipient cells, namely T cells and thymic progenitors, were the source of high day-60 TCRbeta diversity in some patients. T-cell counts and diversity at one year post-transplant came mainly from newly produced T cells.

CDR3 size: 13 residues. Trimming took 3 bases from V and 12 from J, leaving 15 bases between them. Germline lookup yields CDR1 LNHNV and CDR2 YYDKDF (reference sequence). The TCRbeta library was prepared with unique molecular identifiers. TCRdb reprocessed the PCR reads with MiXCR, giving one entry per CDR3 protein. This table holds 180,000 or so distinct CDR3 sequences, 6.3% found once. Sequenced here: PBMCs, sampled before TCRalphabeta/CD19-depleted stem cell transplant. The TCR sequence derives from a girl under two years old with combined immunodeficiency, due to receive a stem cell transplant. V is TRBV15 and J is TRBJ1-5; D is undetermined. DNA for the CDR3: TGTGCCACCAGCAGTGAGTCCTCCTCGGGCCAGCATTTT. It translates to CATSSESSSGQHF.